The entry that follows covers one TCR beta chain sequence. Measured with immunoSEQ multiplex PCR; TCRdb has only the in-frame clones, and not every one. The sample has 130,000 to 150,000 clones, 70% to 90% seen once. The data were obtained in a study of control samples from healthy donors and cancer patients. The trim removed 10 bases at V and 4 bases at J, leaving 11 bases unmatched. Germline values: CDR1 SGDLS, CDR2 YYNGEE. This CDR3 is 14 amino acids long. This TCR came from a woman in her twenties or thirties in good health. The chain carries TRBV9 and TRBJ2-5; TRBD1 matches at 9 bases. The sample was blood. CDR3 DNA: TGTGCCGGAAGGACTAGACAGGGGGTAGAGACCCAGTACTTC. This sequence encodes CAGRTRQGVETQYF.